The 25 T cell receptor beta chains below come from one sample, sequenced in a study of response to subunit inactivated influenza vaccine. TCRdb called the RT-PCR reads again in MiXCR, with one record for every CDR3 protein. The table records 630,000 or so distinct CDR3 sequences, 15% to 19% of them present only once. Sequencing was performed on PBMCs from blood, taken 11 to 12 days after vaccination. The source is a man aged 45-60 years who received an inactivated influenza vaccine.

This clonotype was seen many times. This chain joins TRBV7-8 and TRBJ2-5, with D possibly called TRBD1 or TRBD2 (5 bases each). V was trimmed by 1 base and J by 0 bases, leaving 12 bases between them. This CDR3 is 16 amino acids long. Germline V gives CDR1 SGHVS, CDR2 FQNEAQ. The CDR3 DNA reads TGTGCCAGCAGCTTAGGGGACCTATCGAACCAAGAGACCCAGTACTTC. Protein: CASSLGDLSNQETQYF.

This clonotype was detected ten times or more. The V gene is TRBV12-3 or TRBV12-4, the J gene TRBJ1-1, with 11 bases matching TRBD1. V trimming: 5 bases; J trimming: 8 bases; junction bases outside the gene matches: 7. CDR3 length equals 14 residues. CDR3 DNA: TGTGCCAGCAGTACTCGGACAGGGGGCTCCGAAGCTTTCTTT. Translated: CASSTRTGGSEAFF.

The V and J genes are TRBV20-1 and TRBJ2-3; TRBD1 matches at 10 bases. This CDR3 has 15 residues. The V segment lost 5 bases and the J segment 4 bases; nucleotides outside the gene matches: 9. Germline V gene lookup returns CDR1 DFQATT and CDR2 SNEGSKA (reference sequence). In DNA, the CDR3 is TGCAGTGCTCAAAGGGGGACAGGGGCTCCAGATACGCAGTATTTT. It yields the protein CSAQRGTGAPDTQYF.

The chain couples TRBV18 to TRBJ2-1, with D possibly being TRBD2 (6 bases). V was cut by 1 base and J by 8 bases, with 15 bases left in between. Looked up from germline, CDR1 is KGHSH and CDR2 is LQKENI. The CDR3 spans 15 residues. CDR3 amino acids: CASSPQEGPGDEQFF. The CDR3 DNA follows: TGTGCCAGCTCACCACAGGAGGGCCCGGGTGATGAGCAGTTCTTC.

This chain uses TRBV7-6 with TRBJ2-1; TRBD2 matches 9 bases. Germline V CDR1 and CDR2: SGHVS, FNYEAQ. CDR3 length equals 14 residues. J lost 9 bases, V lost 5 bases, and 8 bases had no gene match. The CDR3 nucleotides are TGTGCCAGCAGCCCTGGGGGTAGCGGGAGTGAGCAGTTCTTC. It translates to CASSPGGSGSEQFF.

The chain employs TRBV7-9 and TRBJ1-1; D is undetermined. The CDR3 is 13 amino acids. CDR1 and CDR2 from the germline V gene are SEHNR and FQNEAQ (reference sequence). V was cut by 7 bases and J by 4 bases, with 13 bases left in between. The CDR3 region has the DNA TGTGCCAGCACCCGTCGGTTGGGCACTGAAGCTTTCTTT. Its translation is CASTRRLGTEAFF. The full variable domain, in which reference TRBV7-9 and TRBJ1-1 provide the parts outside the CDR3, is DTGVSQNPRHKITKRGQNVTFRCDPISEHNRLYWYRQTLGQGPEFLTYFQNEAQLEKSRLLSDRFSAERPKGSFSTLEIQRTEQGDSAMYLCASTRRLGTEAFFGQGTRLTVV.

The CDR3 DNA sequence: TGTGCCAGCAGATCAGCGGGGGGGTCTTACAATGAGCAGTTCTTC. Its protein is CASRSAGGSYNEQFF. V is TRBV12-3 or TRBV12-4 and J is TRBJ2-1; TRBD2 agrees at 10 bases. V was pared by 6 bases and J by 4 bases, with 6 bases of the junction left unmatched. This CDR3 region has 15 residues.

The gene calls are TRBV7-2 and TRBJ2-5; TRBD2 matches 9 bases. The V gene's germline CDR1 is SGHTA and CDR2 FQGNSA. The CDR3 loop spans 15 amino acids. J gave up 2 bases and V 2 bases, and 3 bases lay outside the gene matches. CDR3 DNA sequence: TGTGCCAGCAGCTTAATGCTAGCGGGACAAGAGACCCAGTACTTC. It codes for CASSLMLAGQETQYF.

The sample holds a few counts of this clonotype. J is TRBJ2-3 and V is TRBV20-1; D perhaps matches TRBD2 (5 bases). Germline loops: CDR1 DFQATT, CDR2 SNEGSKA (reference sequence). The ends were cut back, 6 bases at V and 3 bases at J, with 19 bases in the middle. CDR3 length equals 15 residues. Here the CDR3 DNA reads TGCAGTGCCAGCGGACCCGCGCAAAGGACAGATACGCAGTATTTT. Protein sequence: CSASGPAQRTDTQYF.

This rearrangement joins TRBV7-2 to TRBJ2-7, with D possibly TRBD1 on 5 matching bases. The germline V and J ends were trimmed by 0 bases and 3 bases, with 12 bases remaining between them. CDR1 is SGHTA, CDR2 FQGNSA, per germline. The CDR3 has 15 residues. The CDR3 here is CASSLAGPPGYEQYF. The CDR3 coding sequence is TGTGCCAGCAGCTTAGCGGGGCCACCCGGCTACGAGCAGTACTTC.

Concerning this clonotype itself: One junction end does not reproduce the germline sequence, and a read error may be involved. This chain uses TRBV5-1 with TRBJ1-6; the match to TRBD1 covers 7 bases. Germline V gene sequence: CDR1 SGHRS, CDR2 YFSETQ. CDR3 length: 16 amino acids. The chain's CDR3 is CASSLGETGYISPLHF. The CDR3 coding sequence is TGCGCCAGCAGCTTGGGGGAGACAGGGTATATTTCACCCCTCCACTTT.

This clonotype was counted a few times. The gene calls are TRBV7-9 and TRBJ1-2; TRBD1 agrees at 7 bases. CDR1 SEHNR and CDR2 FQNEAQ come from the germline V gene (reference sequence). CDR3 length: 14 amino acids. The V segment lost 5 bases and the J segment 3 bases; nucleotides outside the gene matches: 6. The CDR3 coding sequence is TGTGCCAGCAGCGCCGACAGGGTTGACTATGGCTACACCTTC. Its protein is CASSADRVDYGYTF. The full variable domain, completed using reference TRBV7-9 and TRBJ1-2, is DTGVSQNPRHKITKRGQNVTFRCDPISEHNRLYWYRQTLGQGPEFLTYFQNEAQLEKSRLLSDRFSAERPKGSFSTLEIQRTEQGDSAMYLCASSADRVDYGYTFGSGTRLTVV.

The chain employs TRBV12-3 or TRBV12-4 and TRBJ2-1; 11 positions match TRBD2. CDR3 length equals 16 residues. V lost 3 bases and J lost 5; bases outside the gene matches: 6. The CDR3 nucleotides are TGTGCCAGCAGTTTCTCGCGACTAGCGGGAAACAATGAGCAGTTCTTC. This translates into CASSFSRLAGNNEQFF.

This sequence joins TRBV5-1 and TRBJ2-7, with 9 bases fitting TRBD1. Germline CDR1 SGHRS, CDR2 YFSETQ. J lost 5 bases, V lost 3 bases, and 6 bases had no gene match. This CDR3 has 14 amino acids. CDR3 bases: TGCGCCAGCAGCTGGGGACAGGGAGGGCACGAGCAGTACTTC. Its translation is CASSWGQGGHEQYF.

The CDR3 region is CASSYRRAPGSPLHF. CDR3 DNA sequence: TGTGCCAGCAGCTACCGTCGGGCGCCTGGTTCACCCCTCCACTTT. The chain carries TRBV7-6 and TRBJ1-6; D remains ambiguous. The CDR3 contains 15 residues. The germline V gene encodes CDR1 SGHVS and CDR2 FNYEAQ. V was trimmed by 4 bases and J by 9 bases, leaving 16 bases between them.

The chain recombines TRBV11-2 with TRBJ2-7, with 13 bases that match TRBD2. Germline V gives CDR1 SGHAT, CDR2 FQNNGV. J was trimmed by 6 bases and V by 5 bases; bases with no gene match: 10. The CDR3 extends over 16 amino acids. CDR3: CASSPLAGLAGREQYF. CDR3 nucleotides: TGTGCCAGCAGCCCATTGGCGGGACTAGCGGGACGCGAGCAGTACTTC.

This sequence joins TRBV10-3 and TRBJ1-2, with D possibly TRBD1 on 6 matching bases. The CDR3 consists of 12 residues. The V end was cut by 10 bases, the J end by 4 bases, with 13 bases between. CDR1 and CDR2 (germline): ENHRY, SYGVKD. CDR3 protein: CATGQILYGYTF. DNA of the CDR3: TGTGCCACCGGACAGATCCTCTATGGCTACACCTTC.

This chain joins TRBV20-1 and TRBJ2-3, with 7 bases fitting TRBD2. The CDR3 contains 16 residues. V lost 3 bases to trimming and J lost 0 bases; unmatched junction nucleotides: 9. Germline V lookup: CDR1 DFQATT, CDR2 SNEGSKA (reference sequence). The CDR3 region has the DNA TGCAGTGCTAGCGGACGAACTAGCGAGAGCACAGATACGCAGTATTTT. Amino acids: CSASGRTSESTDTQYF.

This clonotype was seen a few times. A junction end diverges from the germline sequence, so it may reflect a read error. The chain employs TRBV4-2 and TRBJ2-7; TRBD1 matches 8 bases. From germline, CDR1 is LGHNA and CDR2 YNFKEQ. The CDR3 length is 14 residues. The CDR3 nucleotides are TGTGCCAGCAGCCAAGTCCAGGGGGCCGCCGCGGGATCCTTC. It codes for CASSQVQGAAAGSF.

CDR3 amino acids: CASSQDLPGGIEKLFF. Here the CDR3 DNA reads TGCGCCAGCAGCCAAGATCTACCAGGGGGTATCGAAAAACTGTTTTTT. The chain employs TRBV4-3 and TRBJ1-4; 7 bases agree with TRBD1. This CDR3 comprises 16 residues. V shed 0 bases, J shed 8 bases, and the junction held 9 bases outside the gene matches. Germline values: CDR1 LGHNA, CDR2 YSLEER.

This clonotype occurred a few times. The J gene is TRBJ1-2, the V gene TRBV5-1; D is possibly TRBD1 (6 bases). The V end lost 3 bases, the J end lost 4 bases, and 13 bases lay between the germline ends. The CDR3 extends over 14 amino acids. Germline loops: CDR1 SGHRS, CDR2 YFSETQ. DNA for the CDR3: TGCGCCAGCAGCTCGGGACAAACGGGCTATGGCTACACCTTC. Amino acids: CASSSGQTGYGYTF.

The V gene is TRBV11-2, the J gene TRBJ2-2; no clear D. V lost 2 bases and J 7 bases, leaving 11 bases between the germline ends. The germline V gene has CDR1 SGHAT and CDR2 FQNNGV. The CDR3 is 14 residues long. This chain's CDR3 is CASSLPPSGGELFF. Written as DNA, the CDR3 is TGTGCCAGCAGCTTACCCCCCTCTGGCGGGGAGCTGTTTTTT.

This clonotype showed up many times. V is TRBV29-1 and J is TRBJ2-2; 7 positions match TRBD2. Germline V gene lookup returns CDR1 SQVTM and CDR2 ANQGSEA. The CDR3 totals 14 residues. V lost 0 bases to trimming and J lost 5 bases; unmatched junction nucleotides: 3. The CDR3 sequence: CSVEDGRGTGELFF. The CDR3 DNA is TGCAGCGTTGAAGATGGGAGGGGAACCGGGGAGCTGTTTTTT.

This clonotype appeared many times. The chain links TRBV28 to TRBJ2-7, with TRBD2 matching over 10 bases. J was trimmed by 0 bases and V by 5 bases; bases with no gene match: 1. This CDR3 region has 14 residues. The germline CDR1 and CDR2 sequences are MDHEN and SYDVKM. CDR3 DNA: TGTGCCAGCAGTCGACTAGCGGGCTCCTACGAGCAGTACTTC. This gives the protein CASSRLAGSYEQYF.

This chain joins TRBV9 and TRBJ2-3; TRBD2 matches at 7 bases. The CDR3 covers 13 residues. With V trimmed by 0 bases and J by 12 bases, 7 bases remained unmatched. Germline-derived CDR1 and CDR2 are SGDLS and YYNGEE. The CDR3 region is CASSVEGREGQYF. In DNA, the CDR3 is TGTGCCAGCAGCGTAGAAGGGAGGGAGGGTCAGTATTTT.